This TCR beta chain emerged from a study of neurological immune-mediated disorders. Study findings and constraints: Falling below healthy controls, multiple sclerosis showed the least TCR clonal expansion, while HTLV-1-associated myelopathy showed the most.

Note on this clonotype: The antigen is undetermined.

The cDNA was produced through 5'RACE with 10-nucleotide random UMIs. A single record per CDR3 protein comes from TCRdb applying MiXCR to the 5' RACE reads. The sample gives tens of thousands of distinct CDR3 sequences, about 24% of which show up once; 3.5% to 5.5% is in the top ten. Time point reported: technical triplicate 2. The junction had 9 bases not matched to a gene; V was cut back by 7 bases and J by 0 bases. The CDR3 length is 16 residues. Germline V gives CDR1 LNHDA, CDR2 SQIVND (reference sequence). Material: PBMCs. The chain carries TRBV19 and TRBJ1-5; 7 bases match TRBD1. The receptor's source is a man in his sixties with HTLV-1-associated myelopathy (HAM/TSP). CDR3 nucleotides: TGTGCCAGTACTGATGCAGGGGGTGTTAGCAATCAGCCCCAGCATTTT. It is translated as CASTDAGGVSNQPQHF.